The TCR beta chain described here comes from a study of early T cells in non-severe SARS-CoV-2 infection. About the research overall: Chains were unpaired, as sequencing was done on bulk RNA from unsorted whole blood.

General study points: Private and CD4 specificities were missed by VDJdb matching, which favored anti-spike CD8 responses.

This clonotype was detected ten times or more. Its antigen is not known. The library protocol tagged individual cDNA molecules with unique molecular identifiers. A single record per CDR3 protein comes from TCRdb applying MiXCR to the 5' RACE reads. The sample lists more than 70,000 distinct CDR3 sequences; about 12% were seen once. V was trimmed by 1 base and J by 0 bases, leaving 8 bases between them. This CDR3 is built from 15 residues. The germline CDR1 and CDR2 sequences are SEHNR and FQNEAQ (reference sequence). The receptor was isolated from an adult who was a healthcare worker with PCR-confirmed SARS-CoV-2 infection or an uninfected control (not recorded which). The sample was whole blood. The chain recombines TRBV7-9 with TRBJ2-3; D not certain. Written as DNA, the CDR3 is TGTGCCAGCAGCTTAGATGGCACCAGCACAGATACGCAGTATTTT. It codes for CASSLDGTSTDTQYF.